The clone carrying this T cell receptor (beta chain) was seen ten or more times. Antigen specificity is unknown. From RNA transcripts, TCR beta CDR3 regions were amplified. During a first-round RT-PCR of the TCR CDR3, the HTBI primer set was used. TCRdb used MiXCR to reprocess the multiplex PCR reads, holding one entry per CDR3 protein. The table includes under 650,000 distinct CDR3 sequences, 15% to 20% detected once. Deletions cut 6 bases from V and 5 bases from J, with 13 bases between. The CDR3 sequence is 13 residues long. Germline CDR1 reads SNHLY; CDR2 reads FYNNEI. The data derive from a study of T cells in Graves' hyperthyroidism and ophthalmopathy. General observations from the study: Most thyroid clonotypes expanded above 0.001 were also detected in blood.

The sequence was obtained from a woman in her 30s with Graves' hyperthyroidism. The chain employs TRBV2 and TRBJ1-1; TRBD1 might be the D (6 bases). Specimen: blood. CDR3 region: CASRRGVGTEAFF. The CDR3 nucleotides are TGTGCCAGCAGGAGGGGGGTAGGGACTGAAGCTTTCTTT.